A single sample is the source of the 10 T cell receptor beta chains below, sequenced in a study of blood T cell repertoires in COVID-19. This table comes from immunoSEQ multiplex PCR, and its TCRdb copy is limited to in-frame clones, with some not included. The data show under 100,000 clones, 81% seen once. The sequenced material came from peripheral blood. The receptors shown here come from a human donor in a cohort sampled during active COVID-19.

This clone was seen only once. The V and J genes are TRBV5-1 and TRBJ1-6; D remains unclear. Germline CDR1 is SGHRS and CDR2 is YFSETQ. Trimming took 2 bases from V and 11 from J, leaving 5 bases between them. The CDR3 runs 11 residues. The CDR3 loop reads CASSLYPPLHF. As DNA, the CDR3 is TGCGCCAGCAGCTTATATCCACCCCTCCACTTT.

The rearrangement uses TRBV7-9 and TRBJ1-3; the match to TRBD1 covers 7 bases. Germline values: CDR1 SEHNR, CDR2 FQNEAQ (reference sequence). The CDR3 contains 19 residues. V lost 1 base, J lost 0 bases, and 12 bases stayed unmatched. The CDR3 spells CASSLVPPLGGSSGNTIYF. In nucleotides, the CDR3 is TGTGCCAGCAGCTTAGTTCCTCCTTTAGGGGGCTCCTCTGGAAACACCATATATTTT.

The chain recombines TRBV5-6 with TRBJ1-2, with D maybe TRBD1 (5 bases). This CDR3 comprises 13 residues. CDR1 and CDR2 (germline): SGHDT, YYEEEE. V was clipped by 2 bases and J by 6 bases, with 11 bases between them. The CDR3 bases are TGTGCCAGCAGCTTTACGCAGGGCGATGGCTACACCTTC. This codes for CASSFTQGDGYTF.

V usage is TRBV19 and J usage is TRBJ1-1; 11 nucleotides agree with TRBD1. The V and J ends lost 6 bases and 3 bases, in that order; junction bases with no gene match: 6. This CDR3 contains 15 residues. The germline CDR1 and CDR2 sequences are LNHDA and SQIVND (reference sequence). DNA for the CDR3: TGTGCCAGTAGGGACAGGGGGCCTTTGGACACTGAAGCTTTCTTT. This translates into CASRDRGPLDTEAFF.

The chain has TRBV6-5 and TRBJ1-2, with 8 nucleotides matching TRBD1. V was pared by 5 bases and J by 5 bases, with 4 bases of the junction left unmatched. Per germline, CDR1 MNHEY and CDR2 SVGAGI. The CDR3 consists of 13 residues. The chain's CDR3 is CASSPRGLYGYTF. CDR3 nucleotides: TGTGCCAGCAGTCCCAGGGGGCTTTATGGCTACACCTTC.

The chain employs TRBV3-1 (or the pseudogene TRBV3-2) and TRBJ2-5; D remains unclear. The CDR3 loop spans 11 amino acids. Looked up from germline, CDR1 is LGHDT and CDR2 is YNNKEL (reference sequence). Deletions cut 6 bases from V and 2 bases from J, with 4 bases between. The CDR3 reads CASSIQETQYF. For the CDR3, the DNA is TGTGCCAGCAGTATTCAAGAGACCCAGTACTTC.

This clone was counted a single time. In DNA, the CDR3 is TGCGCCAGCAGCTTACAGGGGGCTAAGACAGATACGCAGTATTTT. This encodes CASSLQGAKTDTQYF. The chain joins TRBV5-1 to TRBJ2-3; 9 bases map to TRBD1. V gave up 2 bases and J gave up 3 bases; unmatched junction bases: 4. CDR3 length equals 15 residues. CDR1 SGHRS and CDR2 YFSETQ come from the germline V gene.

The chain carries TRBV18 and TRBJ1-6; D is undetermined. The CDR3 has 13 residues. CDR1 KGHSH and CDR2 LQKENI come from the germline V gene. The V and J ends lost 6 bases and 10 bases respectively, with 13 bases between them. In DNA, the CDR3 is TGTGCCAGCTCTTCCCCCGGGGAATCACCCCTCCACTTT. Translation: CASSSPGESPLHF.

This clone was detected only a few times. V gene TRBV7-3 combines with J gene TRBJ1-4; 7 bases line up with TRBD1. With 5 bases clipped from V and 16 bases from J, the junction kept 19 bases outside the gene matches. Germline CDR1 reads SGHTA; CDR2 reads FQGTGA. The CDR3 is made up of 15 amino acids. In DNA, the CDR3 is TGTGCCAGCAGCGCGACAGGGCTCTCTAACGAGGAACGGTTTTTT. This translates into CASSATGLSNEERFF.

This clone has ten or more counts. The chain recombines TRBV4-1 with TRBJ2-1; TRBD1 aligns across 11 bases. The CDR3 is made up of 15 amino acids. The ends lost 6 bases at V and 10 bases at J; junction bases unmatched: 11. Germline V gene lookup returns CDR1 MGHRA and CDR2 YSYEKL. Written as DNA, the CDR3 is TGCGCCAGCAGTTCACTGGGACAGGGGGTACGAGAGCAGTTCTTC. It translates to CASSSLGQGVREQFF.